These 5 T cell receptor beta chains were sequenced from one sample in a study of Tregs in tolerant kidney transplant recipients. The table came from immunoSEQ multiplex PCR; TCRdb's copy has only in-frame clones and leaves some out. The data hold about 50,000 clones, with roughly nine tenths observed a single time. Recipients received nonmyeloablative bone marrow transplants from related graft donors, with transient mixed chimerism. Sequencing was performed on CD8+ T cells from blood (PBMCs), taken 12 months after the transplant. The source is a human patient who received a combined kidney and bone marrow transplant. Some of these T cells may belong to the graft donor.

CDR3 amino acids: CASSESSDEQFF. Here the CDR3 DNA reads TGCGCCAGCAGCGAAAGCAGCGATGAGCAGTTCTTC. The chain employs TRBV5-1 and TRBJ2-1; D not resolved. The CDR3 sequence is 12 residues long. The germline V gene encodes CDR1 SGHRS and CDR2 YFSETQ. V gave up 4 bases and J gave up 8 bases, with 10 bases separating them.

The V gene is TRBV19, the J gene TRBJ1-5; TRBD1 agrees at 7 bases. The CDR3 sequence is 13 residues long. Germline-derived CDR1 and CDR2 are LNHDA and SQIVND (reference sequence). V lost 5 bases, J lost 7 bases, and 5 bases stayed unmatched. The chain's CDR3 is CASSSRTGQPQHF. In nucleotides, the CDR3 is TGTGCCAGTAGTTCCCGGACAGGACAGCCCCAGCATTTT. The entire variable domain, with the rest obtained from reference TRBV19 and TRBJ1-5, is as follows: DGGITQSPKYLFRKEGQNVTLSCEQNLNHDAMYWYRQDPGQGLRLIYYSQIVNDFQKGDIAEGYSVSREKKESFPLTVTSAQKNPTAFYLCASSSRTGQPQHFGDGTRLSIL.

The V and J genes are TRBV4-3 and TRBJ1-5; D unclear. Germline V gives CDR1 LGHNA, CDR2 YSLEER. The CDR3 is 14 amino acids. Trimming removed 4 bases from V and 1 base from J, with 8 bases in between. CDR3 in DNA: TGCGCCAGCAGCCCCCGCAGGAGCAATCAGCCCCAGCATTTT. Its translation: CASSPRRSNQPQHF.

The rearrangement uses TRBV27 and TRBJ2-7; 8 bases map to TRBD1. Germline CDR1 and CDR2: MNHEY and SMNVEV (reference sequence). Germline trimming cut 2 bases from V and 6 bases from J; bases unmatched to any gene: 6. The CDR3 consists of 14 residues. The CDR3 spells CASSLVQGAGEQYF. CDR3 coding DNA: TGTGCCAGCAGTTTAGTGCAGGGGGCGGGCGAGCAGTACTTC.

The sample holds a few counts of this clone. J is TRBJ2-7 and V is TRBV9; D possibly corresponds to TRBD2 (5 bases). V was shortened by 4 bases and J by 1 base, with 9 bases between the two germline ends. Germline V gene lookup returns CDR1 SGDLS and CDR2 YYNGEE. The CDR3 covers 13 residues. CDR3 loop: CASSRGSSYEQYF. In DNA, the CDR3 is TGTGCCAGCAGCCGAGGGTCGTCCTACGAGCAGTACTTC.